The 5 T cell receptor beta chains below were found in one sample sequenced in a study of T cell responses to AZD1222 COVID-19 vaccine (dated by TCRdb to 2020 to 2023). Explained via the paper, the time point label denotes: about 28 days (+/-7) after the second vaccine dose. Library method: the immunoSEQ multiplex PCR assay. In TCRdb, the immuneACCESS table is reduced to in-frame sequences with V and J assigned. These tables do not hold every clone; where another copy was compared, an unresolved V gene accounts for under half, and the others remain unexplained. This sample has over 130,000 clones in its table, and 75% to 95% of those were observed once. 3% to 3.5% of the sample is held by the ten biggest clonotypes. The sequencing here drew on peripheral blood, taken 28 days after the second AZD1222 dose. These receptors came from an adult who received the AZD1222 COVID-19 vaccine.

This chain uses TRBV27 with TRBJ1-1, with a tentative D call TRBD1 (5 bases). The CDR3 covers 14 residues. Per the germline V gene, CDR1 is MNHEY and CDR2 is SMNVEV (reference sequence). Trimming removed 3 bases at V and 4 bases at J, with 12 bases between. CDR3 protein: CASSLGRAGTEAFF. The CDR3 region has the DNA TGTGCCAGCAGTTTGGGCAGGGCGGGCACTGAAGCTTTCTTT.

The rearrangement links TRBV5-1 to TRBJ2-1; 9 nucleotides agree with TRBD2. The CDR3 extends over 17 amino acids. With 4 bases clipped from V and 4 bases from J, the junction kept 12 bases outside the gene matches. From germline, CDR1 is SGHRS and CDR2 YFSETQ. The CDR3 nucleotides read TGCGCCAGCAGCCTTAAATTAGCGGGAGAGGTGTACAATGAGCAGTTCTTC. It yields the protein CASSLKLAGEVYNEQFF.

This sequence joins TRBV18 and TRBJ1-4, with 10 bases fitting TRBD1. The trim removed 5 bases at V and 8 bases at J, leaving 5 bases unmatched. There are 14 residues in the CDR3. CDR1 KGHSH and CDR2 LQKENI come from the germline V gene. The chain's CDR3 is CASSDRGREEKLFF. The CDR3 nucleotides read TGTGCCAGCTCAGACAGGGGGCGAGAGGAAAAACTGTTTTTT.

This chain connects TRBV5-6 to TRBJ1-5; no definite D call. V lost 0 bases and J 7 bases, leaving 8 bases between the germline ends. The germline gives CDR1 SGHDT, CDR2 YYEEEE. This CDR3 is 13 amino acids long. The CDR3 DNA sequence: TGTGCCAGCAGCTTGGGGCGGGGACAGCCCCAGCATTTT. It is translated as CASSLGRGQPQHF. Full variable domain (missing parts from reference TRBV5-6 and TRBJ1-5): DAGVTQSPTHLIKTRGQQVTLRCSPKSGHDTVSWYQQALGQGPQFIFQYYEEEERQRGNFPDRFSGHQFPNYSSELNVNALLLGDSALYLCASSLGRGQPQHFGDGTRLSIL.

The genes are TRBV29-1 and TRBJ2-1; TRBD2 matches at 8 bases. After removal of 4 bases from V and 6 bases from J, the junction contained 5 bases not matched to a gene. CDR3 length: 13 amino acids. In germline, CDR1 is SQVTM, CDR2 ANQGSEA. This CDR3 reads CSVAETSVNEQFF. The CDR3 DNA reads TGCAGCGTTGCGGAGACTAGCGTCAATGAGCAGTTCTTC.